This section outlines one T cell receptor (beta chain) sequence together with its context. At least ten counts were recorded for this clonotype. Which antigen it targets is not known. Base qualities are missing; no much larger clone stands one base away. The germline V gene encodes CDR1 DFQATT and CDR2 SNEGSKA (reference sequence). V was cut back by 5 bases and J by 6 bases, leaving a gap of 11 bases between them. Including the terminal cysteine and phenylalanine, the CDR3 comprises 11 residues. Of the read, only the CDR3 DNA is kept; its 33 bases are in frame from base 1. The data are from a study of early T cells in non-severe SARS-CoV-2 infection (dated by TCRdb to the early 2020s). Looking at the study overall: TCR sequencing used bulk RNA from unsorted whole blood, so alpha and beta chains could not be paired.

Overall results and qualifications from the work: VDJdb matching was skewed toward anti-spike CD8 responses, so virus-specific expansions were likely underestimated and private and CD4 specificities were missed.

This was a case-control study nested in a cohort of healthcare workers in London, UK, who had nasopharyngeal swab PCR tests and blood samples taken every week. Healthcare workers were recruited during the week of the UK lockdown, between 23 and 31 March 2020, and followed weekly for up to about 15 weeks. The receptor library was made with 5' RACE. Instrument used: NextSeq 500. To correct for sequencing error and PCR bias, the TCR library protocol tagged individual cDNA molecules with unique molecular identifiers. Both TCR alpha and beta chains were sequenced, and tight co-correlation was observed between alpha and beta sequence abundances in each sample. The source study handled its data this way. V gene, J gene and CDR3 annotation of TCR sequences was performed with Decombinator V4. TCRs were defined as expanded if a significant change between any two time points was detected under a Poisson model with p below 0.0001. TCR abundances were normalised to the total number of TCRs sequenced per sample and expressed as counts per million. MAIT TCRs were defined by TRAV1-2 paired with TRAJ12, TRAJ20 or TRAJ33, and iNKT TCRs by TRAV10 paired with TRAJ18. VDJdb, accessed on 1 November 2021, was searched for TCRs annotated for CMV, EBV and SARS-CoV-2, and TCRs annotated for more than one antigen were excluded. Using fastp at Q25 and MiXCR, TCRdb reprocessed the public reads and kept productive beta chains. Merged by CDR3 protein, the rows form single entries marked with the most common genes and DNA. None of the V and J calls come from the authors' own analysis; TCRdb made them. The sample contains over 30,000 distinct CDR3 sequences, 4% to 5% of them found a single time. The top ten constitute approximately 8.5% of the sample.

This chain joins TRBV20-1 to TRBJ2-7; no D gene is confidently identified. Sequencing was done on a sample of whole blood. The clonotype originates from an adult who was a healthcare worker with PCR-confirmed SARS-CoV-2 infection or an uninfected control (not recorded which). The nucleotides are TGCAGTGCTGAAAGGGTTTTCGAGCAGTACTTC. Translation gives CSAERVFEQYF.